The 3 T cell receptor beta chains given below trace back to one sample, sequenced in a study of T cells after yellow fever vaccination. TCRdb re-called the 5' RACE reads with MiXCR, one entry per CDR3 protein. This table has hundreds of thousands of distinct CDR3 sequences, more than 9% appearing once. Sequences were derived from PBMCs, sampled on the day of the yellow fever booster vaccination. The source is a man aged 25-45 years who received the YFV17D yellow fever vaccine.

The V gene is TRBV7-2, the J gene TRBJ2-4; D not resolved. Looked up from germline, CDR1 is SGHTA and CDR2 is FQGNSA. This CDR3 region has 14 residues. Trimming shortened V by 1 base and J by 6 bases, and 10 bases separated the two germline ends. The CDR3 sequence is CASSLGPFVNIQYF. Here the CDR3 DNA reads TGTGCCAGCAGCTTAGGACCCTTCGTAAACATTCAGTACTTC.

This clonotype was counted a few times. This chain links TRBV24-1 with TRBJ2-3; 9 nucleotides match TRBD2. The CDR3 has 14 residues. With 6 bases clipped from V and 1 base from J, the junction kept 1 base outside the gene matches. Germline loops: CDR1 KGHDR, CDR2 SFDVKD. Here the CDR3 reads CATSSSGGTDTQYF. In nucleotides, the CDR3 is TGTGCCACCAGTTCTAGCGGGGGCACAGATACGCAGTATTTT.

As DNA, the CDR3 is TGCGCCAGCAGCCAAGATTGGAGCGGGGCCACCTACGAGCAGTACTTC. It translates to CASSQDWSGATYEQYF. The V and J genes are TRBV4-3 and TRBJ2-7, with 7 nucleotides matching TRBD2. Germline assignment: CDR1 LGHNA and CDR2 YSLEER. The CDR3 length is 16 residues. V lost 0 bases, J lost 2 bases, and 7 bases stayed unmatched.